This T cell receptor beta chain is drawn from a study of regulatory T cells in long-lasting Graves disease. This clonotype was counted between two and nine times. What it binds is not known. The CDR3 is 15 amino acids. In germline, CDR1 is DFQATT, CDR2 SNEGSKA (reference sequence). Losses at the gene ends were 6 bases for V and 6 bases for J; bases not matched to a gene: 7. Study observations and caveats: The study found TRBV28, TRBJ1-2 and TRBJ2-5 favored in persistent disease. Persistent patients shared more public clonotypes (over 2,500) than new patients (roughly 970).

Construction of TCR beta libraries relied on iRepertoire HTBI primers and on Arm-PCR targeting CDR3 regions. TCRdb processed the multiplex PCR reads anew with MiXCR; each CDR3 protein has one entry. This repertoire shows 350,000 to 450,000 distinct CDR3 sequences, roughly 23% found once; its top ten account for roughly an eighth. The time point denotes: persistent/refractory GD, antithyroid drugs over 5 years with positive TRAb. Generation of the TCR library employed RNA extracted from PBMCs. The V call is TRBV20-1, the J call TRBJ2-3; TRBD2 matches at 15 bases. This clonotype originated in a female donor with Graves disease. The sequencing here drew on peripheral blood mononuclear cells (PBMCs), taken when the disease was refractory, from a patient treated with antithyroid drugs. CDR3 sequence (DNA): TGCAGTGCCATGGGACTAGCGGGAGGTTGGGATACGCAGTATTTT. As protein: CSAMGLAGGWDTQYF.